The clone carrying this T cell receptor beta chain appeared a few times. Per the authors' pipeline: Reference gene primers were amplified, and this amplification served to estimate nucleated cell counts. This table comes from immunoSEQ multiplex PCR, and its TCRdb copy is limited to in-frame clones, with some not included. V, J and clone size are those of that table, while D and trimming were read from the DNA. This sample yields about 38,000 clones, of which 70% to 90% are seen a single time; around 4.8% belongs to the top ten. The sample belongs to a study of blood T cell repertoires in COVID-19. The CDR3 contains 16 residues. Germline loops: CDR1 KGHSH, CDR2 LQKENI. J gave up 4 bases and V 3 bases, and 10 bases lay outside the gene matches.

The gene calls are TRBV18 and TRBJ2-3; 7 bases map to TRBD1. This TCR came from a man in his fifties or sixties with active COVID-19. The sequencing sample was made of peripheral blood. The CDR3 sequence: CASSPGRDSVSDTQYF. CDR3 coding DNA: TGTGCCAGCTCACCGGGCCGGGACAGCGTATCAGATACGCAGTATTTT.